Here is one T cell receptor (beta chain) with its context. The source of the sample is a study of blood T cell repertoires in COVID-19. From germline, CDR1 is SNHLY and CDR2 FYNNEI. Deletions cut 6 bases from V and 7 bases from J, with 16 bases between. The CDR3 extends over 15 amino acids. Using immunoSEQ multiplex PCR, the repertoire was profiled, and TCRdb retains in-frame clones only, with some absent. The sample holds 650,000 to 800,000 clones, 75% to 90% seen once. This TCR was sampled from a woman younger than 30 with acute or convalescent COVID-19. Sequencing was done on a sample of peripheral blood. V gene TRBV2 combines with J gene TRBJ1-6; D gene uncertain. The CDR3 loop is CASRIGLPPNSPLHF. CDR3 bases: TGTGCCAGCAGAATTGGACTCCCGCCCAATTCACCCCTCCACTTT.